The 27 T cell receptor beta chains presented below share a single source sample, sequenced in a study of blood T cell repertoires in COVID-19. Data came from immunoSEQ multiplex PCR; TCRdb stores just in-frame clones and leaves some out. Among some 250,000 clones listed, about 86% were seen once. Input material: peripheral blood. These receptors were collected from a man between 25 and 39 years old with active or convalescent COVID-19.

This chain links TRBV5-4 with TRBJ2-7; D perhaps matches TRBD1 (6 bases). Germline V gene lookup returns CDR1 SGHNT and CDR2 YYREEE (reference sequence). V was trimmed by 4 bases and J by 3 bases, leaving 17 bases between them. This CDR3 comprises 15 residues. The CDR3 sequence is CASSLSPGENYEQYF. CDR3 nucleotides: TGTGCCAGCAGCCTCAGTCCAGGGGAGAACTACGAGCAGTACTTC.

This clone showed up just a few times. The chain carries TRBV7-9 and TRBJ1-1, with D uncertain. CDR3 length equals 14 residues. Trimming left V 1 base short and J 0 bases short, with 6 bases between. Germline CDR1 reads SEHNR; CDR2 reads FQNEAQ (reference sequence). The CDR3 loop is CASSLVSVNTEAFF. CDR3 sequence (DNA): TGTGCCAGCAGCTTAGTCTCGGTGAACACTGAAGCTTTCTTT.

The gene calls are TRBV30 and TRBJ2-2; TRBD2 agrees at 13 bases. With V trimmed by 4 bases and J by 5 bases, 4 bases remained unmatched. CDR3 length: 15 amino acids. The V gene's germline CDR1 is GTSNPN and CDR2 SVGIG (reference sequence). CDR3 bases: TGTGCCTGGACACTAGCGGGGGGGTATACCGGGGAGCTGTTTTTT. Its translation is CAWTLAGGYTGELFF.

CDR3 protein: CASSLGPVPTYEQYF. The DNA of the CDR3 is TGTGCCAGCAGCTTAGGTCCGGTTCCGACCTACGAGCAGTACTTC. The gene calls are TRBV7-2 and TRBJ2-7; D call uncertain. Trimming removed 1 base at V and 2 bases at J, with 12 bases between. The CDR3 has 15 amino acids. The V gene's germline CDR1 is SGHTA and CDR2 FQGNSA.

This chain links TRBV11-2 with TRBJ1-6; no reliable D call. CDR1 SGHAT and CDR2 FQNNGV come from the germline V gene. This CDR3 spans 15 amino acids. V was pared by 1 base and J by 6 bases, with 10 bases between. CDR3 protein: CASSLGQLANSPLHF. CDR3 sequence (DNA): TGTGCCAGCAGCTTAGGGCAGTTAGCTAATTCACCCCTCCACTTT.

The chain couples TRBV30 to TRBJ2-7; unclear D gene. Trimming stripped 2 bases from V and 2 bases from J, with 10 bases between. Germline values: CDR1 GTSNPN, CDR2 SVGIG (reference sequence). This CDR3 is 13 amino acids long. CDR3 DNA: TGTGCCTGGAGTCCTGGGCAGGCCTACGAGCAGTACTTC. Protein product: CAWSPGQAYEQYF.

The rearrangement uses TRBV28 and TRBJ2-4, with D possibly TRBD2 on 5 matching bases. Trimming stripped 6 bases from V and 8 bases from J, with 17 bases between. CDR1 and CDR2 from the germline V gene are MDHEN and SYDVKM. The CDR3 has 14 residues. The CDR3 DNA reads TGTGCCAGCAGAGTAACGGGGAGTGGGGACATTCAGTACTTC. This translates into CASRVTGSGDIQYF.

The chain's CDR3 is CASSWGQGLGGYTF. CDR3 bases: TGTGCCAGCAGTTGGGGACAGGGGCTCGGAGGCTACACCTTC. This chain uses TRBV6-5 with TRBJ1-2; 10 bases line up with TRBD1. With 4 bases clipped from V and 8 bases from J, the junction kept 7 bases outside the gene matches. Germline V lookup: CDR1 MNHEY, CDR2 SVGAGI. The CDR3 is 14 residues long.

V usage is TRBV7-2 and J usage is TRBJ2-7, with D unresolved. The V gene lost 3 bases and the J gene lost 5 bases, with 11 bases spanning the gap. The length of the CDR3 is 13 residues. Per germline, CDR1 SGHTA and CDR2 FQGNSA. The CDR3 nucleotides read TGTGCCAGCAGCTTTGCATATAGTGACGAGCAGTACTTC. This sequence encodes CASSFAYSDEQYF.

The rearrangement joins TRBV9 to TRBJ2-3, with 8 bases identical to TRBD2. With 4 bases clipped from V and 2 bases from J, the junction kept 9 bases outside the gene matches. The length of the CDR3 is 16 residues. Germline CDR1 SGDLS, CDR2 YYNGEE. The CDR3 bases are TGTGCCAGCAGCTTATCAGCGGGGGTCGACACAGATACGCAGTATTTT. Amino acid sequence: CASSLSAGVDTDTQYF.

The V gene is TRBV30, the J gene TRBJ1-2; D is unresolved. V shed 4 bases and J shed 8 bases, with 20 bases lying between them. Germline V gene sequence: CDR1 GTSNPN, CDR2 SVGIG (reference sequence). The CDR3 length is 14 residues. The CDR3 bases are TGTGCCTGGACCCTTGGAGGGTGGATGGGAGGCTACACCTTC. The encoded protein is CAWTLGGWMGGYTF. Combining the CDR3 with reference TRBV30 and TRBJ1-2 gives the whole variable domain SQTIHQWPATLVQPVGSPLSLECTVEGTSNPNLYWYRQAAGRGLQLLFYSVGIGQISSEVPQNLSASRPQDRQFILSSKKLLLSDSGFYLCAWTLGGWMGGYTFGSGTRLTVV.

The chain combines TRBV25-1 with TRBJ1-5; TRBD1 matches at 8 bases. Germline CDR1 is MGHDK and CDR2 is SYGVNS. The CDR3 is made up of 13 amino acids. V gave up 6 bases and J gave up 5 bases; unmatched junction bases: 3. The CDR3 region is CASRQGGDQPQHF. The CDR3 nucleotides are TGTGCCAGCAGACAGGGGGGGGATCAGCCCCAGCATTTT.

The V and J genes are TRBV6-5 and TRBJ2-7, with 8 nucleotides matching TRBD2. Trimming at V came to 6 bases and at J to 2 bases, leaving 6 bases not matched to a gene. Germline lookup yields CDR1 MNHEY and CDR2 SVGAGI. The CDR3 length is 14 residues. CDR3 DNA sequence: TGTGCCAGCAGCGGCGCGGGGGGTCCCTACGAGCAGTACTTC. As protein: CASSGAGGPYEQYF.

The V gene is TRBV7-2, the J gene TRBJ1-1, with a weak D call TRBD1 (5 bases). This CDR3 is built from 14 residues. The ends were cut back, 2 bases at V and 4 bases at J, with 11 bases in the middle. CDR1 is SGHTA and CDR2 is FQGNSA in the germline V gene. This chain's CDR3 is CASSLPRGSTEAFF. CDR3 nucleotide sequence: TGTGCCAGCAGCTTACCGCGGGGCAGCACTGAAGCTTTCTTT.

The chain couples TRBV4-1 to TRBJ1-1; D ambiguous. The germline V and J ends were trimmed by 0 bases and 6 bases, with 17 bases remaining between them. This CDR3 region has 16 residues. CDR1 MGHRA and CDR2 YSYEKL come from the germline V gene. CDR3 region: CASSQDSRPGRAEAFF. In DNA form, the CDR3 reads TGCGCCAGCAGCCAAGATTCGAGGCCTGGCCGCGCTGAAGCTTTCTTT.

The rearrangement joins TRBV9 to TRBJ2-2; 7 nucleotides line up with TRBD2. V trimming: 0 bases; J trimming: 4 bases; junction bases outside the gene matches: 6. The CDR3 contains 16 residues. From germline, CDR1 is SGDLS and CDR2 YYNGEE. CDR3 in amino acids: CASSVGDSGLTGELFF. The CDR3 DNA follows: TGTGCCAGCAGCGTAGGGGATAGCGGGCTCACCGGGGAGCTGTTTTTT.

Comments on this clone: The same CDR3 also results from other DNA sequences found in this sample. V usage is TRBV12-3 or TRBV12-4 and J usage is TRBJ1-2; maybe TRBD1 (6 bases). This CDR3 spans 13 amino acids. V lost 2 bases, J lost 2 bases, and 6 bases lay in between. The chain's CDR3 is CASSLTGNYGYTF. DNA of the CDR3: TGTGCCAGCAGTTTAACAGGGAACTATGGCTACACCTTC.

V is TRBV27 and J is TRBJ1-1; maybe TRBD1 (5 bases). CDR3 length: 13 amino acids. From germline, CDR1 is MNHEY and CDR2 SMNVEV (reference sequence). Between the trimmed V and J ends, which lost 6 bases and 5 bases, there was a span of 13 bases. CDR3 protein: CASRGGAGTEAFF. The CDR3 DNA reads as TGTGCCAGCAGGGGCGGGGCAGGGACTGAAGCTTTCTTT.

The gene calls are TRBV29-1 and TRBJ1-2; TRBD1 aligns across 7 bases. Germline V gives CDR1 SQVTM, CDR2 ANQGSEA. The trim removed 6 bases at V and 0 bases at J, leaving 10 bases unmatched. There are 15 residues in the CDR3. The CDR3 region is CSVPNRGIANYGYTF. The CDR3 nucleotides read TGCAGCGTACCCAACAGGGGTATAGCTAACTATGGCTACACCTTC.

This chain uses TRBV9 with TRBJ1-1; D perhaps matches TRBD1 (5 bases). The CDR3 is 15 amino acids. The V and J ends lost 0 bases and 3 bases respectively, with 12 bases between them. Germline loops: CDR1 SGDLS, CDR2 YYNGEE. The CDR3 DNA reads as TGTGCCAGCAGCGTAGTAACAGGAACTTACACTGAAGCTTTCTTT. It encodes CASSVVTGTYTEAFF.

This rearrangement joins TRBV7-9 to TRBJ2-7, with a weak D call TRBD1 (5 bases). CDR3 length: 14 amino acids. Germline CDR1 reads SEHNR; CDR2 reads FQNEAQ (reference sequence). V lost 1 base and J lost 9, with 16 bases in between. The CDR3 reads CASSLGTPVIGQYF. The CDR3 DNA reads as TGTGCCAGCAGCTTAGGGACACCGGTTATTGGGCAGTACTTC.

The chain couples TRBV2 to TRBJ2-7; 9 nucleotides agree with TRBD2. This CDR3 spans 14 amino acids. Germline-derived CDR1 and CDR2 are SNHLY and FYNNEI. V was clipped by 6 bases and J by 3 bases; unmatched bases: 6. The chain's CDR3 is CASSPTSGIYEQYF. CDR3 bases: TGTGCCAGCAGCCCGACTAGCGGTATCTACGAGCAGTACTTC.

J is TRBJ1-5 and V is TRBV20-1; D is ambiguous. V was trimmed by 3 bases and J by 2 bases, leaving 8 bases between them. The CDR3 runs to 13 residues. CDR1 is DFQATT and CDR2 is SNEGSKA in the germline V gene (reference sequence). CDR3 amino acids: CSASNFRNQPQHF. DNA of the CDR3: TGCAGTGCTAGTAACTTCCGCAATCAGCCCCAGCATTTT.

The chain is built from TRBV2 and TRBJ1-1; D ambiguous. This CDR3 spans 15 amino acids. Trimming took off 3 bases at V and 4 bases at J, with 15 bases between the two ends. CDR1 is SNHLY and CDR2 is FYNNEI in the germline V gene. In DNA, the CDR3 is TGTGCCAGCAGTGATCCTGGCAGAAGAACCACTGAAGCTTTCTTT. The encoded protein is CASSDPGRRTTEAFF.

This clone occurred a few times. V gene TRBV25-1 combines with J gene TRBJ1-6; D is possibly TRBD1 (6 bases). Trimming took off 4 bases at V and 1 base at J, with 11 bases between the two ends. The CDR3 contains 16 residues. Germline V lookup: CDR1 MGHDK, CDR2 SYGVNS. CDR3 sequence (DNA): TGTGCCAGCAGTGCCCACACAGGGTCCTATAATTCACCCCTCCACTTT. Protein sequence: CASSAHTGSYNSPLHF.

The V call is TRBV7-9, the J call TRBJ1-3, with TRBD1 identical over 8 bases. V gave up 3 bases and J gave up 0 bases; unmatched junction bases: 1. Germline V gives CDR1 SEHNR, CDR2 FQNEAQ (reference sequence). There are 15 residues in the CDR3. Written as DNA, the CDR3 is TGTGCCAGCAGCTTGACAGGGGACTCTGGAAACACCATATATTTT. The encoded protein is CASSLTGDSGNTIYF.

The DNA for the CDR3 is TGTGCCAGCAGGATCAGGGGATCCTACGAGCAGTACTTC. Protein: CASRIRGSYEQYF. This rearrangement joins TRBV13 to TRBJ2-7; D is possibly TRBD1 (6 bases). Germline assignment: CDR1 PRHDT and CDR2 FYEKMQ (reference sequence). CDR3 length: 13 amino acids. The V end was cut by 6 bases, the J end by 1 base, with 10 bases between.